Below, 14 T cell receptor beta chains from the same sample are listed, as sequenced in a study of blood T cell repertoires in COVID-19. Profiled with immunoSEQ multiplex PCR; TCRdb holds only in-frame clones, not every one. The sample yields some 250,000 clones, 70% to 90% seen once. The sequencing sample was made of peripheral blood. The origin of the receptors is a middle-aged woman who had recovered from COVID-19.

The chain uses TRBV28 and TRBJ2-5; D is unclear. The CDR3 is 11 residues long. Between the trimmed V and J ends, which lost 6 bases and 5 bases, there was a span of 7 bases. Germline CDR1 and CDR2: MDHEN and SYDVKM. The CDR3 sequence is CASSLGETQYF. Written as DNA, the CDR3 is TGTGCCAGCAGCCTAGGTGAGACCCAGTACTTC.

This sequence joins TRBV7-2 and TRBJ2-5; 10 bases line up with TRBD1. The CDR3 length is 15 residues. V lost 2 bases to trimming and J lost 4 bases; unmatched junction nucleotides: 4. Looked up from germline, CDR1 is SGHTA and CDR2 is FQGNSA. In nucleotides, the CDR3 is TGTGCCAGCAGCTTAAGGACAGGGGGTGGAGAGACCCAGTACTTC. Protein product: CASSLRTGGGETQYF.

The V call is TRBV29-1, the J call TRBJ1-2; D possibly corresponds to TRBD1 (6 bases). The CDR3 has 12 amino acids. Looked up from germline, CDR1 is SQVTM and CDR2 is ANQGSEA. V was trimmed by 4 bases and J by 5 bases, leaving 11 bases between them. The CDR3 protein is CSVAHRVYGYTF. CDR3 nucleotides: TGCAGCGTTGCGCACAGGGTTTATGGCTACACCTTC.

Of note for this clone: Other DNA sequences from this sample encode an identical CDR3 as well. This chain links TRBV5-4 with TRBJ2-5, with a possible D match to TRBD2 (7 bases). The CDR3 length is 14 residues. The germline CDR1 and CDR2 sequences are SGHNT and YYREEE (reference sequence). Trimming stripped 4 bases from V and 2 bases from J, with 12 bases between. CDR3 in amino acids: CASSPGGRQETQYF. The CDR3 region has the DNA TGTGCCAGCAGCCCCGGGGGGCGGCAAGAGACCCAGTACTTC.

The J gene is TRBJ2-7, the V gene TRBV7-2; D remains unclear. The CDR3 has 12 amino acids. Trimming left V 1 base short and J 7 bases short, with 8 bases between. CDR1 and CDR2 (germline): SGHTA, FQGNSA. For the CDR3, the DNA is TGTGCCAGCAGCTTAGGAGTCCATGAGCAGTACTTC. Translation: CASSLGVHEQYF. Looking up the rest from reference TRBV7-2 and TRBJ2-7 gives the full variable domain: GAGVSQSPSNKVTEKGKDVELRCDPISGHTALYWYRQSLGQGLEFLIYFQGNSAPDKSGLPSDRFSAERTGGSVSTLTIQRTQQEDSAVYLCASSLGVHEQYFGPGTRLTVT.

The chain employs TRBV5-4 and TRBJ2-7, with 14 bases that match TRBD2. CDR1 and CDR2 from the germline V gene are SGHNT and YYREEE (reference sequence). This CDR3 has 14 amino acids. Trimming cost V 5 bases and J 5 bases; bases outside gene matches: 3. For the CDR3, the DNA is TGTGCCAGCAGACCGGGACTAGCGGGAGACGAGCAGTACTTC. Protein product: CASRPGLAGDEQYF.

This chain links TRBV7-2 with TRBJ1-4; D possibly corresponds to TRBD1 (5 bases). Germline lookup yields CDR1 SGHTA and CDR2 FQGNSA. There are 17 residues in the CDR3. The germline V and J ends were trimmed by 4 bases and 7 bases, with 22 bases remaining between them. The CDR3 is CASSSVPPTDPSEKLFF. For the CDR3, the DNA is TGTGCCAGCAGCTCCGTACCCCCGACAGATCCCAGTGAAAAACTGTTTTTT.

The chain combines TRBV4-1 with TRBJ1-2, with D possibly being TRBD1 (6 bases). CDR3 length: 15 residues. V was pared by 0 bases and J by 2 bases, with 10 bases between. In germline, CDR1 is MGHRA, CDR2 YSYEKL. CDR3 DNA sequence: TGCGCCAGCAGCCAAGAGGCAGGGGCCAACTATGGCTACACCTTC. This gives the protein CASSQEAGANYGYTF.

The table lists this clone with a few counts. The chain couples TRBV5-6 to TRBJ1-2; unclear D gene. The V gene lost 4 bases and the J gene lost 3 bases, with 7 bases spanning the gap. CDR1 SGHDT and CDR2 YYEEEE come from the germline V gene. The CDR3 covers 12 residues. The CDR3 DNA is TGTGCCAGCAGCCCCCTTCACTATGGCTACACCTTC. Its protein product is CASSPLHYGYTF.

The gene calls are TRBV5-1 and TRBJ2-5; a weak D match, TRBD1 (6 bases). The CDR3 spans 15 residues. The germline V gene has CDR1 SGHRS and CDR2 YFSETQ. V was cut by 6 bases and J by 5 bases, with 20 bases left in between. The CDR3 bases are TGCGCCAGCACCGCCGGCACAGGGCCCCTTGAGACCCAGTACTTC. Its protein product is CASTAGTGPLETQYF.

The chain couples TRBV24-1 to TRBJ2-5; TRBD1 matches at 7 bases. This CDR3 spans 16 amino acids. V lost 3 bases, J lost 5 bases, and 11 bases stayed unmatched. Germline CDR1 and CDR2: KGHDR and SFDVKD. CDR3 amino acids: CATSDGPTGFRETQYF. CDR3 DNA sequence: TGTGCCACCAGTGATGGACCGACAGGGTTCAGGGAGACCCAGTACTTC.

CDR3 in amino acids: CAWRPRGVSVAGELFF. For the CDR3, the DNA is TGTGCCTGGAGGCCCCGGGGGGTCTCGGTAGCCGGGGAGCTGTTTTTT. The V and J genes are TRBV30 and TRBJ2-2; 7 bases match TRBD2. The CDR3 is made up of 16 amino acids. Trimming at V came to 3 bases and at J to 6 bases, leaving 13 bases not matched to a gene. Germline values: CDR1 GTSNPN, CDR2 SVGIG (reference sequence).

The CDR3 here is CASSKSGGPTNYGYTF. Here the CDR3 DNA reads TGTGCCAGCAGCAAGAGTGGGGGCCCTACTAACTATGGCTACACCTTC. This chain links TRBV14 with TRBJ1-2; TRBD1 is a possible D gene (6 bases). This CDR3 has 16 residues. Germline CDR1 SGHDN, CDR2 FVKESK. The V gene lost 5 bases and the J gene lost 0 bases, with 16 bases spanning the gap.

The rearrangement uses TRBV7-2 and TRBJ1-5; D remains ambiguous. Germline V gene sequence: CDR1 SGHTA, CDR2 FQGNSA. This CDR3 is built from 17 residues. Trimming shortened V by 1 base and J by 3 bases, and 16 bases separated the two germline ends. The CDR3 region has the DNA TGTGCCAGCAGCTTAGTACCCCCGGGGAGGGACAATCAGCCCCAGCATTTT. It codes for CASSLVPPGRDNQPQHF.